A selection of T cell receptor beta chains follows, all from one sample in a study of blood T cells in healthy people across ages. TCRdb re-derived calls from the 5' RACE reads in MiXCR, one entry per CDR3 protein. The table lists 850,000 to 950,000 distinct CDR3 sequences, 25% to 35% of them singletons. The material sequenced was blood. Receptors originate from a woman aged 80 or over in good health. Each CDR3 is given with its conserved first and last residue. The D gene is left open where the match is weak. Some rows mark clone size as missing; the rest say once, few, many or name a class of expanded clone.

D gene,V gene,clone size,J gene,CDR3 DNA,CDR3 protein
TRBD2,TRBV6-2/TRBV6-3,.,TRBJ2-2,TGTGCCAGCAGATCAAGCGGGGGGGCGATCGGGGAGCTGTTTTTT,CASRSSGGAIGELFF
.,TRBV12-3/TRBV12-4,many,TRBJ2-3,TGTGCCAGCAGTTTGGTACAGGCTGATACGCAGTATTTT,CASSLVQADTQYF
.,TRBV19,many,TRBJ2-7,TGTGCCAGTAGTGAGGGACTCGCTTACGAGCAGTACTTC,CASSEGLAYEQYF
.,TRBV7-2,many,TRBJ1-2,TGTGCCAGCAGCTTAGGACCGGCAGTCTCTAACTATGGCTACACCTTC,CASSLGPAVSNYGYTF
TRBD1,TRBV12-3/TRBV12-4,once,TRBJ1-2,TGTGCCAGTAGCAGGGACAGCGTAACTAACTATGGCTACACCTTC,CASSRDSVTNYGYTF
.,TRBV20-1,many,TRBJ2-3,TGCAGTGCTGTACTAGGTACAGATACGCAGTATTTT,CSAVLGTDTQYF
.,TRBV5-1,.,TRBJ2-4,TGCGCCAGCAGCCCAAGGGGGGGCGAAAACATTCAGTACTTC,CASSPRGGENIQYF
TRBD1,TRBV3-1,.,TRBJ2-5,TGTGCCAGCAGCCAGAGACAGGGGGCCGAGTACTTC,CASSQRQGAEYF
.,TRBV5-4,few,TRBJ2-7,TGTGCCAGCAGCTTGGGACCGGATCCCTACGAGCAGTACTTC,CASSLGPDPYEQYF
.,TRBV15,few,TRBJ2-2,TGTGCCACCAGCAACTACAGGGTGAACACCGGGGAGCTGTTTTTT,CATSNYRVNTGELFF
.,TRBV15,.,TRBJ1-1,TGTGCCACCAGCAGAGGTACTTGGAACGCTGAAGCTTTCTTT,CATSRGTWNAEAFF
.,TRBV28,.,TRBJ1-1,TGTGCCAGCACCCCAACCCCGGGATCCGCGAACACTGAAGCTTTCTTT,CASTPTPGSANTEAFF
.,TRBV20-1,.,TRBJ1-4,TGCAGTGCCAGGGAGGGAACTAATGAAAAACTGTTTTTT,CSAREGTNEKLFF
TRBD2,TRBV27,few,TRBJ2-1,TGTGTCAGCAGTCCGGGGGGTATCAACAATGAGCAGTTCTTC,CVSSPGGINNEQFF
.,TRBV7-9,.,TRBJ2-5,TGTGCCAGCAGCTTAGGAGTCGTTCGGGGTGAGCAGTACTTC,CASSLGVVRGEQYF
.,TRBV6-5,many,TRBJ1-4,TGTGCCAGCAGTTACACTTCGGGGAGTTTGCTGTTTTTT,CASSYTSGSLLFF
TRBD2,TRBV7-9,.,TRBJ2-5,TGTGCCAGCAGATTGGGACAGCAACGACTAGCGGGGGGAAAAGAGACCCAGTACTTC,CASRLGQQRLAGGKETQYF
.,TRBV5-1,many,TRBJ2-3,TGCGCCAGCAGCTTGCGAGCGGACTCAGGTGATACGCAGTATTTT,CASSLRADSGDTQYF
.,TRBV7-9,many,TRBJ1-5,TGTGCCAGCAGCTTAGGGGATCAGCCCCAGCATTTT,CASSLGDQPQHF